The clone carrying this TCR beta chain was observed a few times. The antigen remains unidentified. Other DNA sequences in the same sample also yield this CDR3. The data were obtained in a study of metastatic and nonmetastatic thyroid tumors. Study at large: Blood and tumor or nodule tissue repertoires from malignant and benign thyroid patients were compared. Broader study findings: Reported TCR beta diversity, measured in blood and tumor, was significantly higher for malignant thyroid tumors than for benign nodules.

V lost 5 bases and J lost 4; bases outside the gene matches: 12. This CDR3 has 17 residues. Germline CDR1 is MDHEN and CDR2 is SYDVKM. TCRdb reanalyzed the PCR reads with MiXCR. This sample has some 27,000 clones, with 23% found just once. No patient had received any treatment before thyroid surgery. V is TRBV28 and J is TRBJ2-1; 9 nucleotides align to TRBD2. This TCR came from a female donor with papillary thyroid cancer or a benign thyroid nodule (not recorded which). Some clones in this sample may be carry-over from other donors' samples. What was sequenced was blood. For the CDR3, the DNA is TGTGCCAGCAGTGCGTCTGGCCTAGCGGGGTATTACAATGAGCAGTTCTTC. Its translation: CASSASGLAGYYNEQFF.